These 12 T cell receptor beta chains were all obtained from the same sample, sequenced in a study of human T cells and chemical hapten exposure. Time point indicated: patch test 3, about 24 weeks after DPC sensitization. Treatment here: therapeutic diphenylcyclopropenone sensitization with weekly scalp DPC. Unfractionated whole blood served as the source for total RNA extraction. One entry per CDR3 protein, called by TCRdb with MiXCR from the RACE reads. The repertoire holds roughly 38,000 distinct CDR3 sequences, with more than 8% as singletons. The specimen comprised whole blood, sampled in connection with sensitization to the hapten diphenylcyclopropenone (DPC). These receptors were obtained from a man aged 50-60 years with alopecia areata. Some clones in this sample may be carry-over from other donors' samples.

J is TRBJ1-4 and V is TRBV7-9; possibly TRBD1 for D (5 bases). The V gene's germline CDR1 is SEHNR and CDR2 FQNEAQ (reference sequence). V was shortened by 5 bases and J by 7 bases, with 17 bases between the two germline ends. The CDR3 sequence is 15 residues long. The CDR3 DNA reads TGTGCCAGCAGCGCCGGGACCTCCTCCGCTGAAAAACTGTTTTTT. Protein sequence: CASSAGTSSAEKLFF.

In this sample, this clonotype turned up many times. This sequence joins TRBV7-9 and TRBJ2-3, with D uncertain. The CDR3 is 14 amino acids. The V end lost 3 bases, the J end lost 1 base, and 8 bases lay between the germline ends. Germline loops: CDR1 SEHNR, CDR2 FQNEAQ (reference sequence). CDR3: CASSFVLGTDTQYF. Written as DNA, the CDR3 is TGTGCCAGCAGCTTCGTTTTGGGCACAGATACGCAGTATTTT.

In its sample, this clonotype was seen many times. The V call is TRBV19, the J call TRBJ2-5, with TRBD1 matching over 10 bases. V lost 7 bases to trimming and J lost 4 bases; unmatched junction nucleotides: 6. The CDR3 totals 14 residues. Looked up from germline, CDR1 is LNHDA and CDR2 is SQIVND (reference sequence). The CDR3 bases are TGTGCCAGTAAGAGGGACAGGGGAAGAGAGACCCAGTACTTC. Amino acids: CASKRDRGRETQYF.

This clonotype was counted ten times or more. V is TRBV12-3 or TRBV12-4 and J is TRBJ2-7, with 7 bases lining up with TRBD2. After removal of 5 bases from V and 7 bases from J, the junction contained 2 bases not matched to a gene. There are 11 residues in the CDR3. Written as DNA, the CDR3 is TGTGCCAGCAGTCTTAGCGGGGAGCAGTACTTC. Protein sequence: CASSLSGEQYF.

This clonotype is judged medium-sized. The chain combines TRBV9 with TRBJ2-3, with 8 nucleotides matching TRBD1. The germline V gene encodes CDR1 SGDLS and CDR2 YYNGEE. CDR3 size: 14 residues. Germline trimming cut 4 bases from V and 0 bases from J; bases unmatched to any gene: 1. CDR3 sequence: CASSRQGSTDTQYF. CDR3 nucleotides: TGTGCCAGCAGCCGACAGGGGAGCACAGATACGCAGTATTTT.

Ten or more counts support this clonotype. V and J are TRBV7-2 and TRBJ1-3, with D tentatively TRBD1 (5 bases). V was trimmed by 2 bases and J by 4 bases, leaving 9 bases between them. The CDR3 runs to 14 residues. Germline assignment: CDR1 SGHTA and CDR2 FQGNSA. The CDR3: CASSLRGEGNTIYF. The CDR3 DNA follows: TGTGCCAGCAGCTTAAGGGGTGAAGGAAACACCATATATTTT.

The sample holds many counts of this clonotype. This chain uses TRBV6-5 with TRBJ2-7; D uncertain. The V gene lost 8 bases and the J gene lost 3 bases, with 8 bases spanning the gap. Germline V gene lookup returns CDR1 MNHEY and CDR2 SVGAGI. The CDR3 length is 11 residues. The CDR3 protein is CASGEIYEQYF. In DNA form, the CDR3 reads TGTGCCAGCGGGGAAATCTACGAGCAGTACTTC.

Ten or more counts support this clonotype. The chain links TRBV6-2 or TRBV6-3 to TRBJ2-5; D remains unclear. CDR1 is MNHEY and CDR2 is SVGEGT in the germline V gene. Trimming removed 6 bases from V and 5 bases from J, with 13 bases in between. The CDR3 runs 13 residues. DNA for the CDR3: TGTGCCAGCAGCCCCCGACGTCCGGAGACCCAGTACTTC. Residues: CASSPRRPETQYF.

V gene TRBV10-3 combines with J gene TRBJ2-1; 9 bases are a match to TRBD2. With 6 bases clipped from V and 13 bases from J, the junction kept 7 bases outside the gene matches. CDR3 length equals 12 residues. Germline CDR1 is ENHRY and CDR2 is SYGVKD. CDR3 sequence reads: CAISLAGAAQFF. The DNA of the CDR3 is TGTGCCATCAGCTTAGCGGGAGCGGCCCAGTTCTTC.

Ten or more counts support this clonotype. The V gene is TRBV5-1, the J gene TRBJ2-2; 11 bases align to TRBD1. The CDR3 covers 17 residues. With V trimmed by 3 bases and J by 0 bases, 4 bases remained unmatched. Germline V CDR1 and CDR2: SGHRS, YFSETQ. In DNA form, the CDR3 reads TGCGCCAGCAGCTCAGGACAGGGGGCGTCGAACACCGGGGAGCTGTTTTTT. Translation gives CASSSGQGASNTGELFF.

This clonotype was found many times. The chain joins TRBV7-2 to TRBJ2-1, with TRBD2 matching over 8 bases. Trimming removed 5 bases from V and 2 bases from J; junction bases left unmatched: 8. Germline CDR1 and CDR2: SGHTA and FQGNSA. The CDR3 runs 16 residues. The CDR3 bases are TGTGCCAGCAGCCTTTTAGCGGGAAACGCCTACAATGAGCAGTTCTTC. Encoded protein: CASSLLAGNAYNEQFF.

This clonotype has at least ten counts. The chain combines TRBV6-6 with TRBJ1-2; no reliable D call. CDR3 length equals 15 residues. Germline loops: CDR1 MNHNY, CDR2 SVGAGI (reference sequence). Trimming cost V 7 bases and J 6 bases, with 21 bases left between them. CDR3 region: CASTSLQSLSNGYTF. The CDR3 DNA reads TGTGCCAGCACTTCATTGCAATCCCTGAGTAATGGCTACACCTTC.